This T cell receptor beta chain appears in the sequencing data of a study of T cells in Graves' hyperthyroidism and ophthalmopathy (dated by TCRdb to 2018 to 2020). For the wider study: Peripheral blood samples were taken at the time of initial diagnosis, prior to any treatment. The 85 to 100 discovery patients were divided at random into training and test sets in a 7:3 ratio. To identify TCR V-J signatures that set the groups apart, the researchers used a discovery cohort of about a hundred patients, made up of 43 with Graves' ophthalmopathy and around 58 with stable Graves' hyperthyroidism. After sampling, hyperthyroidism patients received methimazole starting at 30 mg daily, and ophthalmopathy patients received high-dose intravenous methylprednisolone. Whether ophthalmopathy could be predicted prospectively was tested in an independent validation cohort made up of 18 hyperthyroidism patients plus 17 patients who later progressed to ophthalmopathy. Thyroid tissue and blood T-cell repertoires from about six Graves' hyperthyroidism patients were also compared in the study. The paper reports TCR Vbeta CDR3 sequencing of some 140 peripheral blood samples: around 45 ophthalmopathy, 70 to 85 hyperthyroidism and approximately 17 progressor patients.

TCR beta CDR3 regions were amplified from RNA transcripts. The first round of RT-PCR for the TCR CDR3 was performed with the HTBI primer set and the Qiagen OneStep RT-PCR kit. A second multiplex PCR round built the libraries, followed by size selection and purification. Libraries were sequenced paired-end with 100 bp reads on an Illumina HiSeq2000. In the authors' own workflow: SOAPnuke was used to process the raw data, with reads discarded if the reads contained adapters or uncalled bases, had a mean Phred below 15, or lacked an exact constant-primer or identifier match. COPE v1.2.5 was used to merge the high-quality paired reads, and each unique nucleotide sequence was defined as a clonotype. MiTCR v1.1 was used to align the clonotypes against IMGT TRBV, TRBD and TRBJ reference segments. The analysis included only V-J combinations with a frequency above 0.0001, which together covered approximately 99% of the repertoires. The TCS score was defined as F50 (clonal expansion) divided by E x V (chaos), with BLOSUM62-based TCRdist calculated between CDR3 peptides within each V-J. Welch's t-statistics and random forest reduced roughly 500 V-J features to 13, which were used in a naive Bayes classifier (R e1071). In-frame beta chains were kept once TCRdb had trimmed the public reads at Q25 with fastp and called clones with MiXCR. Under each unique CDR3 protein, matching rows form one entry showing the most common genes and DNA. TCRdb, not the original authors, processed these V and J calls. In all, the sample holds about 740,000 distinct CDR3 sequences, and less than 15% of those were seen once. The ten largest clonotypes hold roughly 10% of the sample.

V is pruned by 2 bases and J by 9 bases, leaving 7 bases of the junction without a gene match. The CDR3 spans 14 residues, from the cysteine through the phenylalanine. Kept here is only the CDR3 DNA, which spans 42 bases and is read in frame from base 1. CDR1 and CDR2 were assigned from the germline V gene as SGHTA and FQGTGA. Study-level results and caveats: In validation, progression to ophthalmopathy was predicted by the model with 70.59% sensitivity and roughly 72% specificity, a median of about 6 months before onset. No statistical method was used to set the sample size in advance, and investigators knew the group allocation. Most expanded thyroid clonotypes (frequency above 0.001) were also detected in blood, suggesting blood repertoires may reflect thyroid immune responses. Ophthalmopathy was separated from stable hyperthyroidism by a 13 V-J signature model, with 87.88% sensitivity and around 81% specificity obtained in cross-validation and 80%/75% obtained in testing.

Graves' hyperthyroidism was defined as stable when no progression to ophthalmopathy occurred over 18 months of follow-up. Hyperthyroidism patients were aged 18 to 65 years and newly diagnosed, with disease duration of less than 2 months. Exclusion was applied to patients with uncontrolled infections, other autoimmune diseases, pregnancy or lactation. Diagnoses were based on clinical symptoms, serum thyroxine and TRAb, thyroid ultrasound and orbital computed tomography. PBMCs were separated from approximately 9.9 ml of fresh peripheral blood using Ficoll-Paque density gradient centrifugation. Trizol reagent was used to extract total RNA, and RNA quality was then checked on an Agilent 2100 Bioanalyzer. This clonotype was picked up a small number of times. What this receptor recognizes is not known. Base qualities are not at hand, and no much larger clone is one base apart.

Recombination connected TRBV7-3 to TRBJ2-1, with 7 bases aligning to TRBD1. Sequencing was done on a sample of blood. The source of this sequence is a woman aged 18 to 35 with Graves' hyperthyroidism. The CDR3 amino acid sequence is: CASSLYGQDPEQFF. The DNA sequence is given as TGTGCCAGCAGCTTATACGGACAGGACCCTGAGCAGTTCTTC.